This paragraph reports one T cell receptor beta chain. No antigen is known for it. The CDR3 has 16 amino acids. The V segment lost 0 bases and the J segment 5 bases; nucleotides outside the gene matches: 7. In germline, CDR1 is SGDLS, CDR2 YYNGEE. Alongside a J-beta primer mix, a sample-barcoded 5' primer served in a second PCR lasting about 7 to 11 cycles. In TCRdb, the 5' RACE reads were re-called with MiXCR into one record per CDR3 protein. The sample lists hundreds of thousands of distinct CDR3 sequences, more than 50% occurring once. These data come from a study of blood T cells in healthy people across ages. About the study: Per two T cells, about one barcoded beta molecule was captured through template switching. Study-wide results and caveats: The study found more naive CD4+ cells and higher diversity in long-lived than aged donors. TCR beta diversity tracked closely with naive T cell percentage.

The TCR comes from a man aged 40-50 years in good health. The J gene is TRBJ1-5, the V gene TRBV9; 8 nucleotides align to TRBD1. Sequenced: blood. The chain's CDR3 is CASSVGSGGSDQPQHF. The CDR3 coding sequence is TGTGCCAGCAGCGTAGGGTCAGGGGGCTCGGATCAGCCCCAGCATTTT.